The source of this T cell receptor beta chain is a study of T cell responses to AZD1222 COVID-19 vaccine. Study information: Both about-4-week and about-12-week second-dose recipients were combined.

Here immunoSEQ multiplex PCR was the method, and the copy in TCRdb shows in-frame clones only, minus some. The sample consists of about 87,000 clones, nearly 90% of them appearing once. Study conclusions and caveats: Spike-wide coverage was observed for vaccine-associated CD4 TCRs, with dominant responses at 160-218 and 743-854. The reported proportion of spike-specific TCRs targeting unmutated variant regions was nearly half. Breadth and depth of Spike-specific TCRs rose after two AZD1222 doses.

The V gene's germline CDR1 is MNHEY and CDR2 SVGAGI. CDR3 length equals 13 residues. The ends were cut back, 5 bases at V and 7 bases at J, with 11 bases in the middle. To note about this clone: Its antigen is as yet unknown.

Sequencing used peripheral blood, obtained on day 0 of AZD1222 vaccination. The V call is TRBV6-5, the J call TRBJ1-4, with D perhaps matching TRBD1 (6 bases). The receptor comes from an adult in good health. DNA for the CDR3: TGTGCCAGCAGTCGGGAAGGGGGTGAAAAACTGTTTTTT. It translates to CASSREGGEKLFF.